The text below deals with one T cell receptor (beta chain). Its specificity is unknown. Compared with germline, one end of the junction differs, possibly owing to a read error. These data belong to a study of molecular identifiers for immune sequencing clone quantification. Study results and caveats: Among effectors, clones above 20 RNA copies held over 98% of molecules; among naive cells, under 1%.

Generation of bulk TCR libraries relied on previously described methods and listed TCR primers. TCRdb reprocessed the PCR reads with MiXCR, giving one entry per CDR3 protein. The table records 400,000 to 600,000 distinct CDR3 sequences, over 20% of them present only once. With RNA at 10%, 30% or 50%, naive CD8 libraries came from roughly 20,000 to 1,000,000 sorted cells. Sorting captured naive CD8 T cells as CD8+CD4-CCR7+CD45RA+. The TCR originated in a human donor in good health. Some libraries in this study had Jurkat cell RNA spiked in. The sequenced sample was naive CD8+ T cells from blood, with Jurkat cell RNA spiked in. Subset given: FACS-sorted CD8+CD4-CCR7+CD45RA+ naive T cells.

CDR3 nucleotide sequence: TGTTCCAGCAGCCCCCCGAGAGGCAGTCAAATTAATCCTAATTCACCCCTCCACTTT. Amino acid sequence: CSSSPPRGSQINPNSPLHF. J is TRBJ1-6 and V is TRBV7-2; D gene unclear. This CDR3 has 19 residues. The germline CDR1 and CDR2 sequences are SGHTA and FQGNSA.